A selection of T cell receptor beta chains follows, all from one sample in a study of T-cell reconstitution after alpha-beta-depleted transplantation in children. TCRdb used MiXCR to reprocess the PCR reads, holding one entry per CDR3 protein. This sample yields about 200,000 distinct CDR3 sequences, of which just over 14% are seen a single time; less than 15% belongs to the top ten. The sample consisted of PBMCs from the stem cell graft donor, taken from the stem cell graft. The source is a human donor who donated a stem cell graft to a child with acute lymphoblastic leukemia. Each CDR3 is given without its conserved first and last residue. Where a row states a size, it is once, few, many or the class of an expanded clone; other rows omit it.

clone size	V gene	J gene	CDR3 protein
many	TRBV5-1	TRBJ2-7	ASSLAPGGDGGEQY
many	TRBV7-8	TRBJ2-1	ASSLFGLAGVNEQF
many	TRBV20-1	TRBJ1-1	SARGRGNTEAF
-	TRBV11-2	TRBJ1-2	ASSRTGDPNYGYT
few	TRBV27	TRBJ2-7	ASSFRDPSSYEQY
many	TRBV29-1	TRBJ2-2	SVNRRGNTGELF
many	TRBV28	TRBJ2-5	ASSSPTSGTQETQY
-	TRBV11-3	TRBJ2-7	ASSLVGTSAFEQY
many	TRBV19	TRBJ2-4	ASQVGDRDIQY
few	TRBV20-1	TRBJ2-3	SARGLGGGGDTQY
many	TRBV5-5	TRBJ1-4	ASSPLVGTNEKLF
many	TRBV20-1	TRBJ1-5	SAGSNQPQH
many	TRBV6-5	TRBJ1-1	ASSYRGGQDTEAF
many	TRBV29-1	TRBJ2-5	SVAGTSGETQY
many	TRBV10-3	TRBJ2-7	ATRTENSYEQY
-	TRBV7-8	TRBJ2-7	ASSLRDSAYEQY
-	TRBV5-5	TRBJ2-1	ASSPSGGNSYNEQF
many	TRBV5-6	TRBJ2-3	ASSLVKRTAREY
-	TRBV20-1	TRBJ2-1	SARWLHGHNEQF
many	TRBV20-1	TRBJ2-3	SARGIKRSTDTQY
many	TRBV12-3/TRBV12-4	TRBJ2-3	ASSFSENTQY
many	TRBV4-1	TRBJ2-5	ASSRESATGEQETQY
few	TRBV19	TRBJ2-3	ASSIAGTSGTDTQY
many	TRBV29-1	TRBJ2-2	SGRDASTGELF
many	TRBV20-1	TRBJ1-1	SARGTGGTEAF
few	TRBV7-8	TRBJ2-5	ASSGGGYQETQY
many	TRBV6-5	TRBJ2-1	ASTRTSGRAPV
many	TRBV12-3/TRBV12-4	TRBJ1-2	ASSFQGVNGGYT
many	TRBV4-1	TRBJ2-5	ASSQGGRLAGGRGQETQY
many	TRBV10-3	TRBJ2-7	AISELASGLTYEQY
-	TRBV20-1	TRBJ2-1	SAGLAGENEQF
many	TRBV6-2/TRBV6-3	TRBJ2-5	ASSYSRRLAGDQETQY
many	TRBV10-3	TRBJ2-1	AISGGQRENEQF
-	TRBV10-1	TRBJ2-1	ASSELLTPTYNEQF
-	TRBV12-2	TRBJ2-7	ASRLGTGFSYEQY
-	TRBV19	TRBJ1-5	ASSNWDGNQPQH
many	TRBV12-3/TRBV12-4	TRBJ2-1	ASSPSVLSYNEQF
few	TRBV5-1	TRBJ2-7	ASSLELAHTTHYEQY
many	TRBV5-1	TRBJ1-5	ASSRGTGTVNQPQH
many	TRBV20-1	TRBJ1-5	SALDRGNQPQH
many	TRBV7-9	TRBJ2-4	ASSYLQDSLAKNIQY